The 15 T cell receptor beta chains below all came from one sample that was sequenced in a study of T cell changes during pregnancy in multiple sclerosis. Profiled with immunoSEQ multiplex PCR; TCRdb holds only in-frame clones, not every one. The table shows tens of thousands of clones, with about 89% occurring only once. The sample in question was CD4+ T cells from peripheral blood mononuclear cells, obtained before pregnancy. Source of these receptors: a female donor with multiple sclerosis, enrolled in a pregnancy study.

This rearrangement joins TRBV4-2 to TRBJ1-2, with TRBD1 matching 11 bases. CDR1 is LGHNA and CDR2 is YNFKEQ in the germline V gene. J gave up 2 bases and V 0 bases, and 8 bases lay outside the gene matches. This CDR3 has 18 residues. The CDR3 DNA reads as TGTGCCAGCAGCCAAGATTCGGGCGGACAGGGGGCGAACTATGGCTACACCTTC. Protein: CASSQDSGGQGANYGYTF.

The V gene is TRBV6-6, the J gene TRBJ2-2; 8 bases match TRBD1. CDR1 and CDR2 (germline): MNHNY, SVGAGI (reference sequence). Trimming took 8 bases from V and 5 from J; bases not matched to a gene: 4. The CDR3 spans 13 residues. CDR3 coding DNA: TGTGCCAGCGAGGGGACAGGAACCGGGGAGCTGTTTTTT. Translated: CASEGTGTGELFF.

The rearrangement links TRBV6-6 to TRBJ2-7, with a weak D call TRBD1 (6 bases). This CDR3 is built from 14 residues. Per the germline V gene, CDR1 is MNHNY and CDR2 is SVGAGI (reference sequence). Trimming left V 0 bases short and J 9 bases short, with 15 bases between. CDR3 residues: CASSYSVLQGGQYF. The CDR3, as DNA: TGTGCCAGCAGTTACTCGGTATTACAGGGTGGGCAGTACTTC.

The chain has TRBV5-4 and TRBJ2-7; 7 bases align to TRBD1. V dropped 4 bases and J dropped 2; count of bases not matched to a gene: 6. This CDR3 is 14 amino acids long. Germline V gene lookup returns CDR1 SGHNT and CDR2 YYREEE (reference sequence). The CDR3 nucleotides are TGTGCCAGCAGCCTGGACAGGACCCCCTACGAGCAGTACTTC. It yields the protein CASSLDRTPYEQYF.

This clone was recorded a few times. The CDR3 nucleotides are TGTGCCAGTAGTATAGAGGGGACAGGGGTATCACCCCTCCACTTT. Translation: CASSIEGTGVSPLHF. The V gene is TRBV19, the J gene TRBJ1-6; 10 nucleotides line up with TRBD1. This CDR3 region has 15 residues. The germline CDR1 and CDR2 sequences are LNHDA and SQIVND (reference sequence). Germline trimming cut 0 bases from V and 10 bases from J; bases unmatched to any gene: 3.

The V and J genes are TRBV6-1 and TRBJ2-3; no clear D. This CDR3 contains 15 residues. Germline V gene data show CDR1 as MNHNS and CDR2 as SASEGT. V was pared by 7 bases and J by 7 bases, with 21 bases between. The CDR3 loop reads CASNPTTSSQNTQYF. CDR3 nucleotides: TGTGCCAGCAATCCAACTACCTCGAGTCAAAATACGCAGTATTTT.

V is TRBV4-3 and J is TRBJ1-1, with D uncertain. Trimming took 4 bases from V and 5 from J, leaving 11 bases between them. This CDR3 is 13 amino acids long. Germline CDR1 and CDR2: LGHNA and YSLEER. CDR3 sequence reads: CASSLLGGTEAFF. CDR3 coding DNA: TGCGCCAGCAGCCTTCTCGGCGGGACTGAAGCTTTCTTT.

This chain joins TRBV7-2 and TRBJ1-5, with a weak D call TRBD1 (6 bases). Germline V gene data show CDR1 as SGHTA and CDR2 as FQGNSA. Trimming cost V 2 bases and J 7 bases, with 21 bases left between them. This CDR3 spans 17 amino acids. The CDR3 is CASSLYVGRGNVQPQHF. Here the CDR3 DNA reads TGTGCCAGCAGCTTATATGTGGGCAGGGGTAATGTGCAGCCCCAGCATTTT.

The chain is built from TRBV9 and TRBJ2-2; 9 bases are shared with TRBD2. Trimming at V came to 6 bases and at J to 3 bases, leaving 6 bases not matched to a gene. CDR3 size: 15 residues. Looked up from germline, CDR1 is SGDLS and CDR2 is YYNGEE. The CDR3 nucleotides read TGTGCCAGCACCCTGACTAGCGGACACACCGGGGAGCTGTTTTTT. Amino acid sequence: CASTLTSGHTGELFF.

The chain employs TRBV7-9 and TRBJ1-4, with 8 bases identical to TRBD1. Germline CDR1 SEHNR, CDR2 FQNEAQ (reference sequence). The CDR3 covers 14 residues. V trimming: 5 bases; J trimming: 8 bases; junction bases outside the gene matches: 7. Here the CDR3 DNA reads TGTGCCAGCAGCACAGGGGGAGTAGAGGAAAAACTGTTTTTT. This gives the protein CASSTGGVEEKLFF.

The V call is TRBV28, the J call TRBJ2-7; 10 nucleotides align to TRBD2. Germline V gene lookup returns CDR1 MDHEN and CDR2 SYDVKM. Trimming removed 11 bases from V and 3 bases from J; junction bases left unmatched: 10. This CDR3 is built from 14 residues. CDR3 in amino acids: CAAGVAGGLYEQYF. The CDR3 coding sequence is TGTGCCGCCGGGGTAGCGGGAGGACTCTACGAGCAGTACTTC.

V and J are TRBV5-5 and TRBJ1-2; 9 bases line up with TRBD1. The CDR3 is made up of 14 amino acids. Germline V gene data show CDR1 as SGHKS and CDR2 as YYEKEE (reference sequence). The trim removed 4 bases at V and 10 bases at J, leaving 11 bases unmatched. The CDR3 sequence is CASSATGGWKSYTF. CDR3 in DNA: TGTGCCAGCAGCGCCACAGGGGGCTGGAAATCCTACACCTTC.

J is TRBJ2-7 and V is TRBV7-3; 9 nucleotides line up with TRBD1. Germline V lookup: CDR1 SGHTA, CDR2 FQGTGA. The CDR3 has 21 residues. The junction had 22 bases not matched to a gene; V was cut back by 4 bases and J by 0 bases. CDR3 coding DNA: TGTGCCAGCAGCTCCACGGAGGGATACCGGGACAGGGTTTTAAGCTCCTACGAGCAGTACTTC. Protein product: CASSSTEGYRDRVLSSYEQYF. Using reference TRBV7-3 and TRBJ2-7 for the parts outside the CDR3, the full variable domain is GAGVSQTPSNKVTEKGKYVELRCDPISGHTALYWYRQSLGQGPEFLIYFQGTGAADDSGLPNDRFFAVRPEGSVSTLKIQRTERGDSAVYLCASSSTEGYRDRVLSSYEQYFGPGTRLTVT.

The rearrangement uses TRBV5-1 and TRBJ2-6; possible D gene TRBD1, 6 bases. Germline values: CDR1 SGHRS, CDR2 YFSETQ. V gave up 4 bases and J gave up 0 bases, with 11 bases separating them. CDR3 length: 16 amino acids. CDR3 region: CASSPTGSSGANVLTF. As DNA, the CDR3 is TGCGCCAGCAGCCCGACAGGAAGCTCTGGGGCCAACGTCCTGACTTTC.

The rearrangement uses TRBV30 and TRBJ2-4; D is undetermined. The V gene lost 0 bases and the J gene lost 0 bases, with 9 bases spanning the gap. The germline V gene has CDR1 GTSNPN and CDR2 SVGIG (reference sequence). The CDR3 contains 15 residues. CDR3 coding DNA: TGTGCCTGGAGTGTTTCTAGGCGAGCCAAAAACATTCAGTACTTC. It encodes CAWSVSRRAKNIQYF. Variable domain in full (rest from reference TRBV30 and TRBJ2-4): SQTIHQWPATLVQPVGSPLSLECTVEGTSNPNLYWYRQAAGRGLQLLFYSVGIGQISSEVPQNLSASRPQDRQFILSSKKLLLSDSGFYLCAWSVSRRAKNIQYFGAGTRLSVL.